The 10 T cell receptor beta chains below all came from one sample that was sequenced in a study of blood T cell repertoires in COVID-19 (dated by TCRdb to the early 2020s). The library was made by the immunoSEQ multiplex PCR assay. Entries here come from immuneACCESS through TCRdb and include only in-frame sequences with V and J called. Some clones fail to appear in such tables; in the studies checked, an unresolved V gene covers under half of the shortfall, and the cause of the remainder is unknown. Counted in this sample were 70,000 to 95,000 clones; roughly 92% of them appeared once. The ten largest clones represent about 6.3% of the sample. The sample comprised peripheral blood. The receptors shown here come from a woman aged 55-69 years with active COVID-19.

The chain combines TRBV9 with TRBJ1-2, with D possibly being TRBD1 (6 bases). Germline assignment: CDR1 SGDLS and CDR2 YYNGEE. V lost 5 bases, J lost 6 bases, and 23 bases lay in between. This CDR3 contains 16 residues. This CDR3 reads CASSMIGTQSTDGYTF. The DNA for the CDR3 is TGTGCCAGCAGTATGATCGGGACACAGTCTACTGATGGCTACACCTTC.

This clone was counted only a few times. The chain carries TRBV21-1 and TRBJ2-7; TRBD1 is the table's D call and was not checked against the DNA. TRBV21-1 is a pseudogene. The CDR3 extends over 14 amino acids. The CDR3 reads CASSNGFLNSEQYF. CDR3 in DNA: TGTGCCAGCAGCAATGGCTTCCTTAATTCCGAGCAGTACTTC.

The chain employs TRBV6-4 and TRBJ2-7; 10 nucleotides agree with TRBD1. J was trimmed by 6 bases and V by 4 bases; bases with no gene match: 9. In germline, CDR1 is MRHNA, CDR2 SNTAGT. This CDR3 is built from 15 residues. In DNA form, the CDR3 reads TGTGCCAGCAGTGCAACTGGGACAGGGGATCCCGAGCAGTACTTC. It codes for CASSATGTGDPEQYF.

The CDR3 sequence is CASSSRTSLQYF. In nucleotides, the CDR3 is TGTGCCAGCAGTTCCCGGACTAGTTTGCAGTACTTC. The gene calls are TRBV12-3 or TRBV12-4 and TRBJ2-7; 7 bases agree with TRBD2. CDR3 length: 12 amino acids. The V and J ends lost 4 bases and 9 bases, in that order; junction bases with no gene match: 6.

The V call is TRBV3-1 (or the pseudogene TRBV3-2), the J call TRBJ2-7; 9 bases agree with TRBD1. The CDR3 sequence is 16 residues long. V lost 3 bases, J lost 3 bases, and 9 bases stayed unmatched. Germline CDR1 reads LGHDT; CDR2 reads YNNKEL (reference sequence). The CDR3 is CASSQGQGKPFYEQYF. The CDR3 bases are TGTGCCAGCAGCCAGGGACAGGGAAAGCCTTTCTACGAGCAGTACTTC.

This chain joins TRBV11-3 and TRBJ2-1; 9 positions match TRBD2. Trimming removed 4 bases from V and 8 bases from J; junction bases left unmatched: 15. The germline CDR1 and CDR2 sequences are SGHNT and YENEEA. This CDR3 comprises 17 residues. CDR3: CASSSDGGSGSLDEQFF. The CDR3 nucleotides read TGTGCCAGCAGCTCTGACGGGGGTAGCGGGAGTTTGGATGAGCAGTTCTTC. Based on the CDR3 plus reference TRBV11-3 and TRBJ2-1, the full variable domain is EAGVVQSPRYKIIEKKQPVAFWCNPISGHNTLYWYLQNLGQGPELLIRYENEEAVDDSQLPKDRFSAERLKGVDSTLKIQPAELGDSAVYLCASSSDGGSGSLDEQFFGPGTRLTVL.

The chain joins TRBV19 to TRBJ2-3; TRBD2 is a possible D gene (7 bases). The CDR3 consists of 18 residues. Germline CDR1 LNHDA, CDR2 SQIVND (reference sequence). The V and J ends lost 5 bases and 5 bases respectively, with 26 bases between them. The CDR3 DNA is TGTGCCAGTAGTCGTCCACGGGGGGCGGGCGACCGTCGAGATACGCAGTATTTT. This translates into CASSRPRGAGDRRDTQYF.

The rearrangement joins TRBV5-4 to TRBJ1-2; a possible D gene is TRBD1 (6 bases). This CDR3 spans 16 amino acids. CDR1 SGHNT and CDR2 YYREEE come from the germline V gene (reference sequence). The V gene lost 0 bases and the J gene lost 0 bases, with 12 bases spanning the gap. As DNA, the CDR3 is TGTGCCAGCAGCTTGGCCGGGGGGGGGCCTAACTATGGCTACACCTTC. This codes for CASSLAGGGPNYGYTF.

The chain links TRBV4-2 to TRBJ2-5, with TRBD2 identical over 14 bases. The V gene's germline CDR1 is LGHNA and CDR2 YNFKEQ. Trimming cost V 1 base and J 2 bases; bases outside gene matches: 9. The CDR3 contains 19 residues. The CDR3 protein is CASSQGIGLAGGPQETQYF. The CDR3 bases are TGTGCCAGCAGCCAAGGCATTGGACTAGCGGGAGGTCCGCAAGAGACCCAGTACTTC.

This chain connects TRBV19 to TRBJ2-2, with 8 bases aligning to TRBD1. The germline V gene encodes CDR1 LNHDA and CDR2 SQIVND (reference sequence). Trimming removed 7 bases from V and 2 bases from J; junction bases left unmatched: 3. The CDR3 consists of 14 residues. Here the CDR3 reads CASTDRGNTGELFF. The CDR3 nucleotides read TGTGCCAGTACCGACAGGGGAAACACCGGGGAGCTGTTTTTT.